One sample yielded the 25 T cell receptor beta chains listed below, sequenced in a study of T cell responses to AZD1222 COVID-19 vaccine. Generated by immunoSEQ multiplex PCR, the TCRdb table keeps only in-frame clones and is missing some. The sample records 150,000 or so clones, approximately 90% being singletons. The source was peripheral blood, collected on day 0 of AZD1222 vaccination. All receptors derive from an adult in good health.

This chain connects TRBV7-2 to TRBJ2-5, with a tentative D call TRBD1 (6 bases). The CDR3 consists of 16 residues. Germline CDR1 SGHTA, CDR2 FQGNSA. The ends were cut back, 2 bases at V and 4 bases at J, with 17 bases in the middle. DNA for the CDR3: TGTGCCAGCAGCTTAAGACCAGGGGAACATCGAGAGACCCAGTACTTC. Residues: CASSLRPGEHRETQYF. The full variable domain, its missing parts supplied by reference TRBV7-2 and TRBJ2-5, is GAGVSQSPSNKVTEKGKDVELRCDPISGHTALYWYRQSLGQGLEFLIYFQGNSAPDKSGLPSDRFSAERTGGSVSTLTIQRTQQEDSAVYLCASSLRPGEHRETQYFGPGTRLLVL.

The CDR3 spells CASSLAFRMGQGTKDGYTF. The CDR3 DNA follows: TGTGCCAGCAGCTTAGCTTTCCGGATGGGTCAGGGGACAAAGGATGGCTACACCTTC. The J gene is TRBJ1-2, the V gene TRBV7-2, with D possibly TRBD1 on 6 matching bases. The V gene's germline CDR1 is SGHTA and CDR2 FQGNSA. This CDR3 region has 19 residues. The V gene lost 0 bases and the J gene lost 6 bases, with 26 bases spanning the gap.

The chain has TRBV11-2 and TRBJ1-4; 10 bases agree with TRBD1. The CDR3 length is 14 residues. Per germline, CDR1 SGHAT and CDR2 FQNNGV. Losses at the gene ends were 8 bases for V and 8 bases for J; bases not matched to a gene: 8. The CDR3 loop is CASGGTGVREKLFF. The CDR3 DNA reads TGTGCCAGCGGAGGGACAGGGGTCCGGGAAAAACTGTTTTTT.

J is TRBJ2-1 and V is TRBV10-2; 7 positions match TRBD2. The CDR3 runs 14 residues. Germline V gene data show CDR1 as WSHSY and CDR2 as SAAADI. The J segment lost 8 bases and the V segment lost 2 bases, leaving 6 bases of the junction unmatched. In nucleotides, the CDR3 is TGCGCCAGCAGTGAGGGGCGGGGGACCGATGAGCAGTTCTTC. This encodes CASSEGRGTDEQFF.

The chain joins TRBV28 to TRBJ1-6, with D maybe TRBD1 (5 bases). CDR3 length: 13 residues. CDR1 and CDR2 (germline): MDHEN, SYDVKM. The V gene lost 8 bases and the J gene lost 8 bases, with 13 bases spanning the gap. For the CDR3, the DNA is TGTGCCAGCTTATTCAGGGTGGATTCACCCCTCCACTTT. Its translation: CASLFRVDSPLHF.

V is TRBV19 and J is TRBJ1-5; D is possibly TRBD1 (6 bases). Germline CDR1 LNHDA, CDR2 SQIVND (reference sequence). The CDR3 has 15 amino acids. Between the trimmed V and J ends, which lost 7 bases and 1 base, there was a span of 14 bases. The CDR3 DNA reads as TGTGCCAGTACCGGGGGGCAGGGAAGCAATCAGCCCCAGCATTTT. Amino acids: CASTGGQGSNQPQHF.

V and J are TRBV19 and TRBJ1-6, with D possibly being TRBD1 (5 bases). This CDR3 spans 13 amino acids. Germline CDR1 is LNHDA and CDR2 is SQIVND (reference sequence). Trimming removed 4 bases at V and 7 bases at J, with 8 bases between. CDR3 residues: CASSTRQNSPLHF. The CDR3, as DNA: TGTGCCAGTAGTACCCGACAGAATTCACCCCTCCACTTT.

The CDR3 here is CASSYYGQDYGYTF. In DNA form, the CDR3 reads TGTGCCAGCAGTTATTATGGGCAGGATTATGGCTACACCTTC. V usage is TRBV6-2 or TRBV6-3 and J usage is TRBJ1-2; the D is unclear. CDR3 size: 14 residues. Trimming removed 3 bases at V and 5 bases at J, with 13 bases between. In germline, CDR1 is MNHEY, CDR2 SVGEGT.

CDR3 sequence: CASSLVQGEGYGYTF. The CDR3 region has the DNA TGTGCCAGCAGCTTAGTGCAGGGGGAGGGCTATGGCTACACCTTC. This chain connects TRBV7-2 to TRBJ1-2; TRBD1 matches 7 bases. V lost 1 base, J lost 4 bases, and 6 bases stayed unmatched. The germline gives CDR1 SGHTA, CDR2 FQGNSA. CDR3 length equals 15 residues.

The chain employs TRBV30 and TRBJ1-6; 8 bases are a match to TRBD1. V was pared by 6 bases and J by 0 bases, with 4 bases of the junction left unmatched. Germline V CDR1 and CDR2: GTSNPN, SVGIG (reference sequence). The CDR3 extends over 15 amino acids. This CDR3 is CACRQGSSYNSPLHF. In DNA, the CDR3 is TGTGCCTGCAGACAGGGGAGCTCCTATAATTCACCCCTCCACTTT.

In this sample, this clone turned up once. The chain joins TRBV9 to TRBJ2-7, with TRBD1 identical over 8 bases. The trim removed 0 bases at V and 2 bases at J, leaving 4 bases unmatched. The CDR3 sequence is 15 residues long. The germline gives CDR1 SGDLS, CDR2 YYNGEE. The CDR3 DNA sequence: TGTGCCAGCAGCGTAGACGGACAGGGACCCTACGAGCAGTACTTC. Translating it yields CASSVDGQGPYEQYF. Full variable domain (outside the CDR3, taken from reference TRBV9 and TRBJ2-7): DSGVTQTPKHLITATGQRVTLRCSPRSGDLSVYWYQQSLDQGLQFLIQYYNGEERAKGNILERFSAQQFPDLHSELNLSSLELGDSALYFCASSVDGQGPYEQYFGPGTRLTVT.

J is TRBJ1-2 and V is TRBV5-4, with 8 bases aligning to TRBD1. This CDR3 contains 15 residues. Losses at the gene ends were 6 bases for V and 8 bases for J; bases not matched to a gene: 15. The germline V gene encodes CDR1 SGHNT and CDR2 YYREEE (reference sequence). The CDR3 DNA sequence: TGTGCCAGCATGTCTCACCTGGACAGGGCGCAGGGCTACACCTTC. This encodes CASMSHLDRAQGYTF.

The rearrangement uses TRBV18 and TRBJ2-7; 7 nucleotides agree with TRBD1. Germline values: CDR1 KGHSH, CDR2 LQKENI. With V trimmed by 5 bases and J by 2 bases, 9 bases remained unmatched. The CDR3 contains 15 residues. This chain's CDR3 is CASSSRDRITYEQYF. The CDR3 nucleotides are TGTGCCAGCTCATCCCGGGACAGAATTACCTACGAGCAGTACTTC.

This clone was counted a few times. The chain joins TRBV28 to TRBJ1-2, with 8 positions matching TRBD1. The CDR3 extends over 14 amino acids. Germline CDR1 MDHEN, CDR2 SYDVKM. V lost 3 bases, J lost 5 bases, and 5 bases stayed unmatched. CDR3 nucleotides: TGTGCCAGCAGTTTCACACAGGGGGGGTATGGCTACACCTTC. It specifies CASSFTQGGYGYTF.

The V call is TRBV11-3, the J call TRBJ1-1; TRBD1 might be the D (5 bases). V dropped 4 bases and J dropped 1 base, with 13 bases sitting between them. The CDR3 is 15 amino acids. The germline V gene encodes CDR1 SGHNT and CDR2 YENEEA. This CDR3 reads CASSSGGSRNTEAFF. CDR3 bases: TGTGCCAGCAGCTCGGGGGGGTCCAGGAACACTGAAGCTTTCTTT. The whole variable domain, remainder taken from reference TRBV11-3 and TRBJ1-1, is EAGVVQSPRYKIIEKKQPVAFWCNPISGHNTLYWYLQNLGQGPELLIRYENEEAVDDSQLPKDRFSAERLKGVDSTLKIQPAELGDSAVYLCASSSGGSRNTEAFFGQGTRLTVV.

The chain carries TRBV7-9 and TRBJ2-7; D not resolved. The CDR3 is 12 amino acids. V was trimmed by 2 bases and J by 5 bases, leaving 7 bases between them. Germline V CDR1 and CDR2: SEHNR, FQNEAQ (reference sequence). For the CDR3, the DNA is TGTGCCAGCAGCTTAATTGTGAACGAGCAGTACTTC. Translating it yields CASSLIVNEQYF.

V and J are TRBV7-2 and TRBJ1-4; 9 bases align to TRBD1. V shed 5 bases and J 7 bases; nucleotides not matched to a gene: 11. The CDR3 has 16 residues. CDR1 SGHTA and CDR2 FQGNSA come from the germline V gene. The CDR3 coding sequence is TGTGCCAGCAGCCCCCGTACACAGGGGGCGTCTGAAAAACTGTTTTTT. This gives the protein CASSPRTQGASEKLFF.

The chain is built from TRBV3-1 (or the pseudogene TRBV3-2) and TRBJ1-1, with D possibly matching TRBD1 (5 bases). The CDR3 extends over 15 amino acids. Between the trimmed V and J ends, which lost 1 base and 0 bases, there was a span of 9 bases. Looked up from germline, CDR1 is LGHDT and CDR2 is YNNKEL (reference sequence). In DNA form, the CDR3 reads TGTGCCAGCAGCCAAGGTCGGGGGATGAACACTGAAGCTTTCTTT. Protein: CASSQGRGMNTEAFF.

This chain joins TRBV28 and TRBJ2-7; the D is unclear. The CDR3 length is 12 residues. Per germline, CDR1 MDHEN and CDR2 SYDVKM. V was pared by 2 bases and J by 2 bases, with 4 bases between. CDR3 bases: TGTGCCAGCAGTTTAACAGCCTACGAGCAGTACTTC. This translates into CASSLTAYEQYF.

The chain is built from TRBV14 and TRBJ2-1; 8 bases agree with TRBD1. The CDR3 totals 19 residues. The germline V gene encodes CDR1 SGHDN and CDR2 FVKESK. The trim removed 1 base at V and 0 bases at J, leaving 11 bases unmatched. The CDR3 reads CASSQVPGQASLSYNEQFF. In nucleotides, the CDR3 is TGTGCCAGCAGCCAAGTGCCGGGACAGGCTTCACTCTCCTACAATGAGCAGTTCTTC.

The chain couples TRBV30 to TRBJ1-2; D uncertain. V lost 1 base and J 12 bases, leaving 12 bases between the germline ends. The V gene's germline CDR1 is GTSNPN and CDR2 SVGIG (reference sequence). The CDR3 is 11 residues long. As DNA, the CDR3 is TGTGCCTGGAGTGACGGAGTTGGGCACACCTTC. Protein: CAWSDGVGHTF.

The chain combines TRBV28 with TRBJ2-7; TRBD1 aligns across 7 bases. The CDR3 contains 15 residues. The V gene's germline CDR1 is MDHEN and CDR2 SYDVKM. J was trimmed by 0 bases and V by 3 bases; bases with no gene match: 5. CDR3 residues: CASSFRGSLSYEQYF. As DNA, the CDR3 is TGTGCCAGCAGTTTCAGGGGGTCCCTCTCCTACGAGCAGTACTTC. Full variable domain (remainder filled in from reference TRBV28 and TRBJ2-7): DVKVTQSSRYLVKRTGEKVFLECVQDMDHENMFWYRQDPGLGLRLIYFSYDVKMKEKGDIPEGYSVSREKKERFSLILESASTNQTSMYLCASSFRGSLSYEQYFGPGTRLTVT.

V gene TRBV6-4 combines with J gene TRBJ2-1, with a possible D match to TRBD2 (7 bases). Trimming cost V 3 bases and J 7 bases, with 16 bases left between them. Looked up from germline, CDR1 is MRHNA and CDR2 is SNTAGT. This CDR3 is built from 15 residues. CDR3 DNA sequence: TGTGCCAGCAGTGAGCGAGGGGGGGCCGTAAATGAGCAGTTCTTC. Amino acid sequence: CASSERGGAVNEQFF.

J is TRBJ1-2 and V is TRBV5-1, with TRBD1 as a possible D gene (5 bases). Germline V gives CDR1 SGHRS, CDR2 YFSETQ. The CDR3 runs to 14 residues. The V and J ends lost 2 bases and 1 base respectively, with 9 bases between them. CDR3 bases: TGCGCCAGCAGCTTCCGGGACGGTAACTATGGCTACACCTTC. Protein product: CASSFRDGNYGYTF.

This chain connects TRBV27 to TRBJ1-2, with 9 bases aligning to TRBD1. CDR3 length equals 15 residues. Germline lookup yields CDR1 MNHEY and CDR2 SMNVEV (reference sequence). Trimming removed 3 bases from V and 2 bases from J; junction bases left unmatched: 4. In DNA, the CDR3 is TGTGCCAGCAGTTTCTCCGGACAGGGGAACTATGGCTACACCTTC. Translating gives CASSFSGQGNYGYTF.